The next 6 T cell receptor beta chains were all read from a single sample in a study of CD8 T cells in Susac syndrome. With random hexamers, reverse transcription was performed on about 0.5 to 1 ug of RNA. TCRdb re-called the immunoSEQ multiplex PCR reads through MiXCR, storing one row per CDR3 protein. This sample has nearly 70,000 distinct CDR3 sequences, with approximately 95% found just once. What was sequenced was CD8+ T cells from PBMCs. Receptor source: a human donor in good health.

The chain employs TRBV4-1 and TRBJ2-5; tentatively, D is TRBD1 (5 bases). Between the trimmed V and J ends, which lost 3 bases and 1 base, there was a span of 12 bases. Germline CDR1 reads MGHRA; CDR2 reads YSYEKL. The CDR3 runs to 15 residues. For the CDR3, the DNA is TGCGCCAGCAGCCAGCTAGACAGTCGCCAAGAGACCCAGTACTTC. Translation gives CASSQLDSRQETQYF.

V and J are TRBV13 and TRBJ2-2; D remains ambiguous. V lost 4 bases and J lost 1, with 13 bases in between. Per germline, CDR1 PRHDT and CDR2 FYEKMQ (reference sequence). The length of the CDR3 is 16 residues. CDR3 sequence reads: CASSSPPGGNTGELFF. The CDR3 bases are TGTGCCAGCAGCTCCCCGCCGGGCGGGAACACCGGGGAGCTGTTTTTT.

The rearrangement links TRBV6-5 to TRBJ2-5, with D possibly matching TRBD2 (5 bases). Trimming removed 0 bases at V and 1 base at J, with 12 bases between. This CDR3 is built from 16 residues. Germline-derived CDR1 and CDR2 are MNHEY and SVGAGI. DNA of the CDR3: TGTGCCAGCAGTTACTCGATGAGCGGTCTCCAAGAGACCCAGTACTTC. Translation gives CASSYSMSGLQETQYF.

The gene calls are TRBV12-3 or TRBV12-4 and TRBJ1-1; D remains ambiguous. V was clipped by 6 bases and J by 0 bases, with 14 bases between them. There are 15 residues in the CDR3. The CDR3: CASRIEGLLNTEAFF. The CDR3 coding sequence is TGTGCCAGCAGAATAGAAGGACTGCTGAACACTGAAGCTTTCTTT.

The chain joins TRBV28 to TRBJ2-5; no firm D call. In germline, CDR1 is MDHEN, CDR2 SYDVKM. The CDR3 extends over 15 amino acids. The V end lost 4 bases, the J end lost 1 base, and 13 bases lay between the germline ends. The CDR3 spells CASSSIPESQETQYF. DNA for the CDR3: TGTGCCAGCAGTTCCATCCCCGAGAGCCAAGAGACCCAGTACTTC.

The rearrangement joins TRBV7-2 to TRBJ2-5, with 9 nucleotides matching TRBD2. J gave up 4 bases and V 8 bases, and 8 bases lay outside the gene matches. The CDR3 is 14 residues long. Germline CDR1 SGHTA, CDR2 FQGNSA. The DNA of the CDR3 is TGTGCCAGCGGCCAAGCGGGGGGAAGAGAGACCCAGTACTTC. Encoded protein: CASGQAGGRETQYF.